Sequencing of this T cell receptor beta chain was carried out in a study of neoadjuvant nivolumab and ipilimumab in lung cancer. Clones were read by immunoSEQ multiplex PCR, and TCRdb kept only the in-frame ones, dropping some. Among some 27,000 clones listed, over 80% were seen once. Comment on this clone: Different DNA sequences within this sample yield the same CDR3.

The input for sequencing was peripheral blood, taken before neoadjuvant nivolumab, alone or with ipilimumab. The sequence was collected from an adult with non-small cell lung cancer.

The CDR3 spells CASSEALVSTEAFF. As DNA, the CDR3 is TGTGCCAGCAGTGAAGCGCTTGTGAGTACTGAAGCTTTCTTT. The chain employs TRBV2 and TRBJ1-1, with D hard to call. The CDR3 is made up of 14 amino acids. Germline V gene sequence: CDR1 SNHLY, CDR2 FYNNEI. The V and J ends lost 0 bases and 5 bases respectively, with 10 bases between them.